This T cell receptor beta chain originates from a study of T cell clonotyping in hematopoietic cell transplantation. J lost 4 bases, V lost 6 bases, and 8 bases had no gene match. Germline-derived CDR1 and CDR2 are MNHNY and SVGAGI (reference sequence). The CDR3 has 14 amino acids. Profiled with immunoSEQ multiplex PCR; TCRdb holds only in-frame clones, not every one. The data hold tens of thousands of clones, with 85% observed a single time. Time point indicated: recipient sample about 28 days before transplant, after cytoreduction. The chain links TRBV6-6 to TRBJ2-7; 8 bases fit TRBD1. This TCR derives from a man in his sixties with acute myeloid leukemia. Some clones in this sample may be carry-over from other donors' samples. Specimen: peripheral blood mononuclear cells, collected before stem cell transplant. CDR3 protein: CASRSGQGRYEQYF. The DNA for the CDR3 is TGTGCCAGCAGATCCGGACAGGGTCGGTACGAGCAGTACTTC.